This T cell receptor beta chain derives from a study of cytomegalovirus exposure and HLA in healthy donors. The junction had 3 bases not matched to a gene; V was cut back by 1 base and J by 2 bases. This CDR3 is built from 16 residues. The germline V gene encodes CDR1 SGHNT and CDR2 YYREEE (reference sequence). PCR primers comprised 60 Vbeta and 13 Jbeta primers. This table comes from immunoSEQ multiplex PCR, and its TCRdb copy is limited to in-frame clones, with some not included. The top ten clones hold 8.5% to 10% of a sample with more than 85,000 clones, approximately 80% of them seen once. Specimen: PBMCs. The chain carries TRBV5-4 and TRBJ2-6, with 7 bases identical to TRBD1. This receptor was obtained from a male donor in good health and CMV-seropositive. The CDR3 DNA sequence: TGTGCCAGCAGCTTGAACAGGGGAGCTGGGGCCAACGTCCTGACTTTC. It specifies CASSLNRGAGANVLTF.